Listed below are T cell receptor beta chains from one sample, sequenced in a study of glioma-infiltrating T cells after dendritic cell vaccination. Using immunoSEQ multiplex PCR, the repertoire was profiled, and TCRdb retains in-frame clones only, with some absent. The repertoire holds 55,000 to 75,000 clones, roughly 83% seen once, with 15% to 18% in the top ten. Sample: blood, taken after dendritic cell vaccination. These receptors originate from a human donor with glioblastoma. Both conserved end residues are part of each CDR3. A D gene is named only where the DNA matches it firmly. Some rows mark clone size as missing; the rest say once, few, many or name a class of expanded clone.

v_gene,abundance,d_gene,CDR3aa
TRBV18,few,-,CASSYQATTNEKLFF
TRBV4-2,few,-,CASSQDPGAETEAFF
TRBV11-2,-,-,CASSKPGEAMEQFF
TRBV6-5,-,-,CASRVAGYNEQFF
TRBV7-8,-,-,CASNISPGHFNQPQHF
TRBV5-1,-,-,CASSLEASEDSPLHF
TRBV4-3,-,-,CASSQAANSNQPQHF
TRBV7-3,-,-,CASSLVIGELFF
TRBV4-3,-,-,CASSQDRGFGVEQYF
TRBV2,-,TRBD2,CASRGLSGGYQETQYF
TRBV5-1,-,TRBD1,CASSVRQGQKLFF
TRBV27,once,TRBD1,CASKGQGASEQFF
TRBV25-1,-,TRBD1,CASSATGGDMETQYF
TRBV5-6,many,TRBD1,CASSLWGTGGNEQYF
TRBV7-6,-,-,CASSLGPPLTGIAKNIQYF
TRBV29-1,-,-,CSVEGLGALGYTF
TRBV5-4,-,-,CASSPGQRRYGYTF
TRBV30,-,TRBD1,CAIGQGMNTEAFF
TRBV30,-,-,CAWSVGESRNQPQHF
TRBV10-3,-,-,CASAPDTGELFF
TRBV30,-,TRBD1,CAWIKDRGNYEQYF
TRBV18,-,-,CASSLGGQDSYEQYF
TRBV6-4,-,TRBD2,CASSATSGEAGELFF
TRBV4-3,-,-,CASSQDPHLNTEAFF
TRBV6-1,-,TRBD1,CASQDGQAGQPQHF
TRBV5-1,-,TRBD1,CASSSGQGAWTEAFF
TRBV19,-,-,CASSPIRTGTRETQYF
TRBV7-7,-,-,CASSPSPRGGETQYF
TRBV5-1,-,TRBD1,CASSDKQGGYGYTF
TRBV7-2,-,-,CASSSRAELYNEQFF
TRBV7-9,-,TRBD2,CASSLQRGGYNEQFF
TRBV2,-,TRBD2,CASSPGTSGSTDTQYF
TRBV7-2,-,-,CASSLGQEYEQYF
TRBV10-2,-,-,CASSEPTEPSSYNSPLHF
TRBV18,-,TRBD1,CASSERQGRNEQYF